This T cell receptor (beta chain) was sequenced in a study of OX40 agonist ivuxolimab in advanced cancers. Whole-study results and caveats: At 0.1 to 3.0 mg/kg, clonal expansion of CD4+ and CD8+ blood T cells had occurred by week 6.

The CDR3 consists of 13 residues. CDR1 and CDR2 from the germline V gene are KGHSH and LQKENI. Deletions cut 3 bases from V and 8 bases from J, with 14 bases between. Repertoires were generated with immunoSEQ multiplex PCR, while TCRdb's copy carries only in-frame clones and drops some. The sample carries 40,000 to 60,000 clones, about nine tenths recorded once. For this clone: As yet, its antigen is unknown.

The chain carries TRBV18 and TRBJ2-7, with a weak D call TRBD1 (6 bases). Sequenced here: CD4+ or CD8+ T cells sorted from blood, sampled in a trial of the OX40 agonist ivuxolimab. This TCR was sampled from an adult with an advanced solid tumor such as melanoma, head and neck, liver or kidney cancer. As DNA, the CDR3 is TGTGCCAGCTCACCGGGCGAAGGGGGTAAGCAGTACTTC. Protein: CASSPGEGGKQYF. The whole variable domain, filled in from reference TRBV18 and TRBJ2-7, reads NAGVMQNPRHLVRRRGQEARLRCSPMKGHSHVYWYRQLPEEGLKFMVYLQKENIIDESGMPKERFSAEFPKEGPSILRIQQVVRGDSAAYFCASSPGEGGKQYFGPGTRLTVT.